This TCR beta chain was sequenced during a study of graft-versus-host responses after intestinal transplantation. The wider study: Anti-thymocyte globulin served as induction for all recipients, who then took tacrolimus and steroids for about 3 years.

A note on this clone: Its antigen is not identified.

Overall study findings and caveats: Marrow from the recipient contained GvH clones, some of which had appeared first in ileum or blood. Allografts from individuals with graft-donor T cell macrochimerism displayed high graft-versus-host to host-versus-graft clonal ratios. Early post-transplant declines in HvG were associated with peak levels of circulating GvH clones.

Here immunoSEQ multiplex PCR was the method, and the copy in TCRdb shows in-frame clones only, minus some. Seen here are around 10,000 clones, 85% to 95% observed once, and the top ten hold more than 4%. Germline values: CDR1 LGHNA, CDR2 YSLEER. Losses at the gene ends were 3 bases for V and 5 bases for J; bases not matched to a gene: 3. The CDR3 is 14 residues long. This TCR derives from a human patient who received an intestinal transplant, so some T cells may come from the graft donor. The rearrangement joins TRBV4-3 to TRBJ2-3, with TRBD2 matching 9 bases. The input for sequencing was PBMCs, taken 68 days after transplant. Here the CDR3 reads CASSQLTSGDTQYF. The DNA of the CDR3 is TGCGCCAGCAGCCAGTTGACTAGCGGAGATACGCAGTATTTT.